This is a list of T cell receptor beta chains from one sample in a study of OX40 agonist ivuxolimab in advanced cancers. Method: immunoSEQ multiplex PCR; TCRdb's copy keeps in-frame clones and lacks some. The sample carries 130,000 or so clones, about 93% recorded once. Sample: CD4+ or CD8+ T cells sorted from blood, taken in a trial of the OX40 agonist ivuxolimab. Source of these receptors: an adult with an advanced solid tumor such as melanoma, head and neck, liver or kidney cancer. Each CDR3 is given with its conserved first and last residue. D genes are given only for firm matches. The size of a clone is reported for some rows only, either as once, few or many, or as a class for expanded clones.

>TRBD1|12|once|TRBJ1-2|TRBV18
TGTGCCAGCTCACCGGACAGGGTGGGCTACACCTTC
CASSPDRVGYTF
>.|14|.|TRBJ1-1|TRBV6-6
TGTGCCAGCAGTTACCCCGAGCCGAGCACTGAAGCTTTCTTT
CASSYPEPSTEAFF
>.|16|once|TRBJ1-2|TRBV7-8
TGTGCCAGCAGCTTAGCAGGGTCTCAGTCTACCTATGGCTACACCTTC
CASSLAGSQSTYGYTF
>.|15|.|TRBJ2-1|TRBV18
TGTGCCAGCTCACCAATACAGACGTCCCGCAATGAGCAGTTCTTC
CASSPIQTSRNEQFF
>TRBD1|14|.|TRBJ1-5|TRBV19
TGTGCCAGTAGTATCGGACAGGGCCAAGGGCCCCAGCATTTT
CASSIGQGQGPQHF
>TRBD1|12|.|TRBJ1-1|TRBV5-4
TGTGCCAGCAGCTTAGCGGGACAGGGAGCTTTCTTT
CASSLAGQGAFF
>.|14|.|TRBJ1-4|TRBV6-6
TGTGCCAGCAGTTATGGCATCGGTAGTGAAAAACTGTTTTTT
CASSYGIGSEKLFF
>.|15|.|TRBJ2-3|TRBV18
TGTGCCAGCTCACCACGTAGGGGGGGCACAGATACGCAGTATTTT
CASSPRRGGTDTQYF
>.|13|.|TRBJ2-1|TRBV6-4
TGTGCCAGCACCTCCGGGTGGAGGGATGAGCAGTTCTTC
CASTSGWRDEQFF
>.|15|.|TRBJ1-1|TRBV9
TGTGCCAGCAGCGTAGCCCCGACAGAGAACACTGAAGCTTTCTTT
CASSVAPTENTEAFF
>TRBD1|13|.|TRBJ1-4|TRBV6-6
TGTGCCAGCACCGACGTAACAGGGGATGAACTGTTTTTT
CASTDVTGDELFF
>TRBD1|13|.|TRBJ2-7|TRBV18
TGTGCCAGCGCTACGGGACAGGGTTACGAGCAGTACTTC
CASATGQGYEQYF
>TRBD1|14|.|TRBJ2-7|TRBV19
TGTGCCAGTAGTCCCTCGACAGGGTTCTACGAGCAGTACTTC
CASSPSTGFYEQYF
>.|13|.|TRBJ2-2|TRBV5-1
TGCGCCAGCAGGTCTGGCTTCACCGGGGAGCTGTTTTTT
CASRSGFTGELFF
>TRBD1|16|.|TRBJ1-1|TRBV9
TGTGCCAGCAGCGCCCCGGGACAGAGTCCGAACACTGAAGCTTTCTTT
CASSAPGQSPNTEAFF
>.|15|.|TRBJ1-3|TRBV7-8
TGTGCCAGCAGCAGGGACGGAGCTTCTGGAAACACCATATATTTT
CASSRDGASGNTIYF
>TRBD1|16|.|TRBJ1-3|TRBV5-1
TGCGCCAGCAGCCTGGAACAGGGGGCAGGAGGAAACACCATATATTTT
CASSLEQGAGGNTIYF
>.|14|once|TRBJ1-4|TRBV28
TGTGCCAGCACGATTGGGCGTCCTAATGAAAAACTGTTTTTT
CASTIGRPNEKLFF
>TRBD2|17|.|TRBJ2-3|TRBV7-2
TGTGCCAGCAGCTCCATCCACCCGGGACTATTCACAGATACGCAGTATTTT
CASSSIHPGLFTDTQYF
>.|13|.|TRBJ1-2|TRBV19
TGTGCCAGTAGTATCCAGGGGACCTATGGCTACACCTTC
CASSIQGTYGYTF
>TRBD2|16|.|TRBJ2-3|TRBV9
TGTGCCAGCAGCGGTACTAGCGGGAGACCCACAGATACGCAGTATTTT
CASSGTSGRPTDTQYF
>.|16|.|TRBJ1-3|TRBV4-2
TGTGCCAGCAGCCAAGATTACGGTTTCTCTGGAAACACCATATATTTT
CASSQDYGFSGNTIYF